Presented here are 21 T cell receptor beta chains from one specimen sequenced in a study of blood T cells in healthy people across ages. Alongside a J-beta primer mix, a sample-barcoded 5' primer served in a second PCR lasting about 6 to 12 cycles. In TCRdb, the 5' RACE reads were re-called with MiXCR into one record per CDR3 protein. Of 780,000 or so distinct CDR3 sequences in the sample, around half were seen once. What was sequenced was blood. These receptors were taken from an older man in good health.

The chain recombines TRBV29-1 with TRBJ1-2; no firm D call. This CDR3 spans 12 amino acids. Germline V gives CDR1 SQVTM, CDR2 ANQGSEA. V was clipped by 6 bases and J by 4 bases, with 12 bases between them. CDR3 nucleotide sequence: TGCAGCGTGGCCCAGAGGAGCTATGGCTACACCTTC. It specifies CSVAQRSYGYTF.

The chain carries TRBV27 and TRBJ1-2; D is undetermined. CDR1 is MNHEY and CDR2 is SMNVEV in the germline V gene (reference sequence). Trimming took off 0 bases at V and 3 bases at J, with 8 bases between the two ends. The CDR3 runs 14 residues. The CDR3 sequence: CASSLSTSYYGYTF. The CDR3 DNA is TGTGCCAGCAGTTTATCGACCAGCTACTATGGCTACACCTTC.

This clonotype was seen only a few times. The chain uses TRBV29-1 and TRBJ2-3; 15 nucleotides align to TRBD2. V gave up 3 bases and J gave up 2 bases; unmatched junction bases: 3. This CDR3 is 16 amino acids long. The V gene's germline CDR1 is SQVTM and CDR2 ANQGSEA. The CDR3 nucleotides read TGCAGCGTTGACGGGACTAGCGGGAGGTCCACAGATACGCAGTATTTT. Its translation is CSVDGTSGRSTDTQYF.

The chain recombines TRBV20-1 with TRBJ2-3; 8 bases line up with TRBD2. The CDR3 is 15 amino acids. After removal of 8 bases from V and 2 bases from J, the junction contained 12 bases not matched to a gene. Germline-derived CDR1 and CDR2 are DFQATT and SNEGSKA (reference sequence). DNA for the CDR3: TGCAGTTCCCTACCTATAGCGGGGAACACAGATACGCAGTATTTT. This encodes CSSLPIAGNTDTQYF.

The chain has TRBV7-9 and TRBJ1-2, with 9 positions matching TRBD1. The length of the CDR3 is 15 residues. V dropped 4 bases and J dropped 1; count of bases not matched to a gene: 4. Looked up from germline, CDR1 is SEHNR and CDR2 is FQNEAQ (reference sequence). DNA of the CDR3: TGTGCCAGCAGCTCTGGACAGGGGTATAACTATGGCTACACCTTC. It encodes CASSSGQGYNYGYTF.

This chain joins TRBV12-3 or TRBV12-4 and TRBJ2-7; a weak D match, TRBD1 (5 bases). The CDR3 consists of 13 residues. Between the trimmed V and J ends, which lost 6 bases and 1 base, there was a span of 10 bases. The CDR3 reads CASRVGASYEQYF. The CDR3 region has the DNA TGTGCCAGCAGGGTTGGGGCGTCCTACGAGCAGTACTTC.

About this clonotype: A read error is possible here, since a much larger clone lies one base away. This sequence joins TRBV7-2 and TRBJ2-5; D is uncertain. CDR1 is SGHTA, CDR2 FQGNSA, per germline. The CDR3 is 13 amino acids. V was trimmed by 5 bases and J by 2 bases, leaving 9 bases between them. The CDR3 is CASSVNGQETQYF. The CDR3 DNA sequence: TGTGCCAGCAGCGTAAACGGACAAGAGACCCAGTACTTC.

The chain carries TRBV6-5 and TRBJ1-5; D is perhaps TRBD1 (5 bases). The CDR3 runs 19 residues. V lost 2 bases and J 2 bases, leaving 22 bases between the germline ends. The V gene's germline CDR1 is MNHEY and CDR2 SVGAGI. The CDR3 nucleotides are TGTGCCAGCAGTTACCTGAGGGGATCCCCAGGTCTGGGCAATCAGCCCCAGCATTTT. It specifies CASSYLRGSPGLGNQPQHF.

This clonotype was observed a few times. The chain uses TRBV24-1 and TRBJ2-3; D is unresolved. V was cut by 0 bases and J by 4 bases, with 4 bases left in between. CDR1 and CDR2 (germline): KGHDR, SFDVKD. The CDR3 totals 13 residues. The CDR3 protein is CATSDLGADTQYF. DNA for the CDR3: TGTGCCACCAGTGATTTGGGGGCAGATACGCAGTATTTT.

The chain combines TRBV15 with TRBJ2-5; no clear D gene. The CDR3 runs 13 residues. CDR1 and CDR2 from the germline V gene are LNHNV and YYDKDF (reference sequence). Deletions cut 0 bases from V and 5 bases from J, with 7 bases between. This CDR3 reads CATSRDRAETQYF. The CDR3 DNA sequence: TGTGCCACCAGCAGAGATCGGGCGGAGACCCAGTACTTC. Combining the CDR3 with reference TRBV15 and TRBJ2-5 gives the whole variable domain DAMVIQNPRYQVTQFGKPVTLSCSQTLNHNVMYWYQQKSSQAPKLLFHYYDKDFNNEADTPDNFQSRRPNTSFCFLDIRSPGLGDTAMYLCATSRDRAETQYFGPGTRLLVL.

On this clonotype itself: Germline is not matched at one junction end, which may reflect a read error. The V and J genes are TRBV14 and TRBJ2-7, with 8 bases identical to TRBD2. CDR1 and CDR2 from the germline V gene are SGHDN and FVKESK. The CDR3 has 17 amino acids. The CDR3 bases are TGTGCCGGCAGCCCCCGAGGTAGCGGGATCCCTTCCTACGAGCAGTACTTC. Translated: CAGSPRGSGIPSYEQYF.

This clonotype was observed once. The chain has TRBV20-1 and TRBJ2-7; no reliable D call. The CDR3 has 12 amino acids. Germline V gives CDR1 DFQATT, CDR2 SNEGSKA (reference sequence). V was shortened by 3 bases and J by 3 bases, with 9 bases between the two germline ends. CDR3 loop: CSASAELYEQYF. In DNA, the CDR3 is TGCAGTGCTAGCGCGGAGCTCTACGAGCAGTACTTC.

V is TRBV7-8 and J is TRBJ2-5; D not certain. The last part of the DNA fits TRBJ2-7 better; the J call may be wrong. This CDR3 comprises 14 residues. Germline CDR1 SGHVS, CDR2 FQNEAQ. CDR3 nucleotides: TGTGCCAGCAGCGCCGCGGTCCCAGCCTACGAGCAGTACTTC. This translates into CASSAAVPAYEQYF.

In its sample, this clonotype was seen once. The chain links TRBV10-2 to TRBJ2-7; 10 bases are shared with TRBD2. The V and J ends lost 4 bases and 0 bases, in that order; junction bases with no gene match: 3. The germline V gene encodes CDR1 WSHSY and CDR2 SAAADI. CDR3 size: 15 residues. This chain's CDR3 is CASSASGRVSYEQYF. The DNA for the CDR3 is TGCGCCAGCAGTGCCAGCGGGAGGGTCTCCTACGAGCAGTACTTC.

J is TRBJ1-3 and V is TRBV20-1, with D possibly matching TRBD1 (5 bases). Germline CDR1 reads DFQATT; CDR2 reads SNEGSKA (reference sequence). CDR3 length: 14 residues. V lost 6 bases to trimming and J lost 0 bases, with 12 bases between them. CDR3: CSAPDGGSGNTIYF. Written as DNA, the CDR3 is TGCAGTGCACCAGACGGGGGCTCTGGAAACACCATATATTTT.

The chain has TRBV6-5 and TRBJ2-1; 12 positions agree with TRBD1. Germline CDR1 and CDR2: MNHEY and SVGAGI. Unmatched junction bases numbered 7, after V lost 9 bases and J lost 7 bases. The CDR3 extends over 14 amino acids. CDR3 nucleotide sequence: TGTGCCAGTACGGGGACAGGGGGCTCTAATGAGCAGTTCTTC. Residues: CASTGTGGSNEQFF.

The chain links TRBV10-3 to TRBJ2-7; possible D gene TRBD2, 7 bases. Germline CDR1 is ENHRY and CDR2 is SYGVKD. V shed 4 bases and J shed 4 bases, with 17 bases lying between them. The CDR3 covers 15 residues. CDR3 loop: CAISAHREGIYEQYF. The DNA for the CDR3 is TGTGCCATCAGTGCTCACAGGGAGGGAATTTACGAGCAGTACTTC.

This clonotype appeared a few times. This chain uses TRBV20-1 with TRBJ2-1; D might be TRBD1 (6 bases). Germline values: CDR1 DFQATT, CDR2 SNEGSKA (reference sequence). Trimming removed 3 bases at V and 2 bases at J, with 23 bases between. This CDR3 has 18 residues. The CDR3 loop is CSARAGDTSFSTYNEQFF. The CDR3 DNA reads as TGCAGTGCTAGGGCCGGGGACACTTCATTCAGTACCTACAATGAGCAGTTCTTC.

The chain has TRBV6-5 and TRBJ2-7, with a possible D match to TRBD2 (5 bases). CDR1 is MNHEY and CDR2 is SVGAGI in the germline V gene. The CDR3 runs 15 residues. V was clipped by 0 bases and J by 1 base, with 10 bases between them. The DNA of the CDR3 is TGTGCCAGCAGTTACTCCGCTGGGGAGTCCTACGAGCAGTACTTC. Amino acids: CASSYSAGESYEQYF.

V usage is TRBV6-5 and J usage is TRBJ2-1; TRBD2 aligns across 7 bases. CDR1 and CDR2 from the germline V gene are MNHEY and SVGAGI. J was trimmed by 0 bases and V by 2 bases; bases with no gene match: 10. The CDR3 is 18 amino acids. DNA of the CDR3: TGTGCCAGCAGTTACAGTTCTAGCGGCCTCCTCTCCTACAATGAGCAGTTCTTC. Its protein product is CASSYSSSGLLSYNEQFF.

The V call is TRBV20-1, the J call TRBJ2-1; D is unclear. The germline gives CDR1 DFQATT, CDR2 SNEGSKA (reference sequence). The length of the CDR3 is 14 residues. Trimming stripped 1 base from V and 1 base from J, with 8 bases between. The chain's CDR3 is CSARGTFSYNEQFF. The CDR3 region has the DNA TGCAGTGCTAGAGGAACTTTTTCCTACAATGAGCAGTTCTTC.